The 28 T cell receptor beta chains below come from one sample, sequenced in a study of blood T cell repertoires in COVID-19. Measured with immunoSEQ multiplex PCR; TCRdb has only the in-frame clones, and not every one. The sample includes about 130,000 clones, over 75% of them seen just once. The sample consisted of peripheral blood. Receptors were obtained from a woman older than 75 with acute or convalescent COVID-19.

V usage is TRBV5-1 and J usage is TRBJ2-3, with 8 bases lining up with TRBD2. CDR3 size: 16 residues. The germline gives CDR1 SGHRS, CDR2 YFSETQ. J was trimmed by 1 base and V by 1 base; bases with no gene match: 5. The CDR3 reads CASSLNPAGGTDTQYF. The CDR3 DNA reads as TGCGCCAGCAGCTTGAATCCAGCGGGGGGCACAGATACGCAGTATTTT.

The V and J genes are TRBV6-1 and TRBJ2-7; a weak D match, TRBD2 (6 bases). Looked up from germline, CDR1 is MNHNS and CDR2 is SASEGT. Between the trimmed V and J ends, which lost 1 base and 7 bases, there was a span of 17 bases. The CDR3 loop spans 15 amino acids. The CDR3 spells CASSEGRRARGEQYF. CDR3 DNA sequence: TGTGCCAGCAGTGAAGGGAGGAGGGCTCGAGGGGAGCAGTACTTC.

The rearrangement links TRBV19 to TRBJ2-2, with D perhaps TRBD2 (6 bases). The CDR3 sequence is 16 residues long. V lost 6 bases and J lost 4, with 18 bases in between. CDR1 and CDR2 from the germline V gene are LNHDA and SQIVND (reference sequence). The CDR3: CASRMGTGEVTGELFF. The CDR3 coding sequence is TGTGCCAGTAGGATGGGTACGGGGGAAGTCACCGGGGAGCTGTTTTTT.

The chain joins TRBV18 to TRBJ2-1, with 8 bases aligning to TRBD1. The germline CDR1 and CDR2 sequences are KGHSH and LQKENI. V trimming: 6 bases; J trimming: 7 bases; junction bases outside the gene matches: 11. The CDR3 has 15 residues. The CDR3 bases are TGTGCCAGCTCGGACGGACAGGGATCACTAAATGAGCAGTTCTTC. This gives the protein CASSDGQGSLNEQFF.

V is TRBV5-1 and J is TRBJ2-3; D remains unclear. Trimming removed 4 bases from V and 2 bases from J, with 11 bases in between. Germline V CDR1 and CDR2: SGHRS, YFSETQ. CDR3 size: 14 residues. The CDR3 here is CASSPGSYTDTQYF. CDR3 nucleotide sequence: TGCGCCAGCAGCCCCGGGTCCTACACAGATACGCAGTATTTT.

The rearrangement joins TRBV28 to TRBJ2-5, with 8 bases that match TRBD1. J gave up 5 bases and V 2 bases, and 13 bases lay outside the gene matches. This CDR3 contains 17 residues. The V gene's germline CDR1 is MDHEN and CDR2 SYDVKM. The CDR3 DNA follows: TGTGCCAGCAGTTTAGGGTGGGGCAGGGGGCCAGGGGAGACCCAGTACTTC. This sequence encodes CASSLGWGRGPGETQYF.

The CDR3 reads CASQDTLNSPLHF. The CDR3 DNA follows: TGCGCCAGCCAGGACACCCTTAATTCACCCCTCCACTTT. The rearrangement links TRBV23-1 to TRBJ1-6, with TRBD1 as a possible D gene (5 bases). TRBV23-1 is treated as an ORF (open reading frame) with a function not yet certain. Trimming pared 8 bases from V and 6 bases from J, leaving 11 bases between. The CDR3 contains 13 residues.

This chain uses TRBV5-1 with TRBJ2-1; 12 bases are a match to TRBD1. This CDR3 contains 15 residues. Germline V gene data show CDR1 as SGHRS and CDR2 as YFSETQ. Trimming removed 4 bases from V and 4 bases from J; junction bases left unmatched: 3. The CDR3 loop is CASSAGQGAYNEQFF. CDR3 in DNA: TGCGCCAGCAGCGCGGGACAGGGGGCGTACAATGAGCAGTTCTTC.

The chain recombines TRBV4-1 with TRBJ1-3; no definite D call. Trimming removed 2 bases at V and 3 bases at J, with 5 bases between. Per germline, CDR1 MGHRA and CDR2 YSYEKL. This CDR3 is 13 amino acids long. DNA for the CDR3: TGCGCCAGCAGCCAACGAGATGGAAACACCATATATTTT. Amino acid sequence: CASSQRDGNTIYF.

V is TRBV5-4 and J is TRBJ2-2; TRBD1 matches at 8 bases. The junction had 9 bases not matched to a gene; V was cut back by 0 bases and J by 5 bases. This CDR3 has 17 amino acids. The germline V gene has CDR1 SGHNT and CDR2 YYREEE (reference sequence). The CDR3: CASSLGTGTGRTGELFF. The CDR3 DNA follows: TGTGCCAGCAGCTTGGGGACAGGGACGGGGCGGACCGGGGAGCTGTTTTTT.

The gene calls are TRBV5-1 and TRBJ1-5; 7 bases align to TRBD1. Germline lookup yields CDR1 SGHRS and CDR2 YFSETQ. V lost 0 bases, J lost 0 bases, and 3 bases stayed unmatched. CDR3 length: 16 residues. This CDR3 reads CASSLGGTDSNQPQHF. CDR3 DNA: TGCGCCAGCAGCTTGGGCGGGACAGATAGCAATCAGCCCCAGCATTTT.

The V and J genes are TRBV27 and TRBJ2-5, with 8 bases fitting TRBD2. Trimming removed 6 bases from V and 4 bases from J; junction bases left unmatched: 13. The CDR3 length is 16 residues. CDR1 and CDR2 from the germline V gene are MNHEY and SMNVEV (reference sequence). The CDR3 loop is CASRPVGAGGRETQYF. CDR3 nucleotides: TGTGCCAGCAGACCAGTAGGCGCGGGGGGAAGAGAGACCCAGTACTTC.

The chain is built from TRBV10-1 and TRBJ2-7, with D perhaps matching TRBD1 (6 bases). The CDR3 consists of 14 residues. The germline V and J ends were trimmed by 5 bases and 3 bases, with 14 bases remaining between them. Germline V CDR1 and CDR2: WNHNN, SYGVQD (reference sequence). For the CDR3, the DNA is TGCGCCAGCAGTCCGGGACAACAGAACTACGAGCAGTACTTC. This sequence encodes CASSPGQQNYEQYF.

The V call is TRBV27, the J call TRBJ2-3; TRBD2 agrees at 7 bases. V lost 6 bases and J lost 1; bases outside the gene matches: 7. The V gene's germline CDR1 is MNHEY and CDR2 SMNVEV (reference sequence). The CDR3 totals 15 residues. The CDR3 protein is CASSRLAGGTDTQYF. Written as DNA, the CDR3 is TGTGCCAGCAGCCGACTCGCGGGAGGCACAGATACGCAGTATTTT.

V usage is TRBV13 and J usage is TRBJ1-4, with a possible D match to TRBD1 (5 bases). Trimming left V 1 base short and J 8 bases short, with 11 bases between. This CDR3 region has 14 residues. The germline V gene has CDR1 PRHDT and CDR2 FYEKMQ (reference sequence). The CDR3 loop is CASSLAVKGEKLFF. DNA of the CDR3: TGTGCCAGCAGCTTAGCCGTTAAGGGGGAAAAACTGTTTTTT. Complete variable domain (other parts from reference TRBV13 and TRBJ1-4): AAGVIQSPRHLIKEKRETATLKCYPIPRHDTVYWYQQGPGQDPQFLISFYEKMQSDKGSIPDRFSAQQFSDYHSELNMSSLELGDSALYFCASSLAVKGEKLFFGSGTQLSVL.

CDR3 DNA sequence: TGTGCCAGCAGCGCCGGTCAGGGATCTAATTCACCCCTCCACTTT. Protein: CASSAGQGSNSPLHF. The rearrangement uses TRBV9 and TRBJ1-6, with D maybe TRBD1 (5 bases). The CDR3 is 15 amino acids. Germline CDR1 reads SGDLS; CDR2 reads YYNGEE. V dropped 3 bases and J dropped 6 bases, with 13 bases sitting between them.

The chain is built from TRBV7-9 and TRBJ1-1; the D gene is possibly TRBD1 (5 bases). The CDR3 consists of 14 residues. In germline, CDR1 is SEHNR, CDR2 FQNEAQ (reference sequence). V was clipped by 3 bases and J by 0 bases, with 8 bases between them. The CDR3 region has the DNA TGTGCCAGCAGCTTTGGGGCCATGAACACTGAAGCTTTCTTT. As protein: CASSFGAMNTEAFF. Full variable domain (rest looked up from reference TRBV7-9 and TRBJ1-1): DTGVSQNPRHKITKRGQNVTFRCDPISEHNRLYWYRQTLGQGPEFLTYFQNEAQLEKSRLLSDRFSAERPKGSFSTLEIQRTEQGDSAMYLCASSFGAMNTEAFFGQGTRLTVV.

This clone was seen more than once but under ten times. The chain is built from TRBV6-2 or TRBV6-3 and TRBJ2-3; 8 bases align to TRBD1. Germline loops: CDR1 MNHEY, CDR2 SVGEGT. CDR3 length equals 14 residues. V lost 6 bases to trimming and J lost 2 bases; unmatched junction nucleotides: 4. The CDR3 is CASSRQGNTDTQYF. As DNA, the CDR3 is TGTGCCAGCAGCCGACAGGGGAACACAGATACGCAGTATTTT.

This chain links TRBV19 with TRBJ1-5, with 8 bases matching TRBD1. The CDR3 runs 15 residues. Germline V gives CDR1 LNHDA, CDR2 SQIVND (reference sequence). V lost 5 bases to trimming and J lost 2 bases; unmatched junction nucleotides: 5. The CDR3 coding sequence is TGTGCCAGTAGTTGGACAGGGAATCGCAATCAGCCCCAGCATTTT. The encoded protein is CASSWTGNRNQPQHF.

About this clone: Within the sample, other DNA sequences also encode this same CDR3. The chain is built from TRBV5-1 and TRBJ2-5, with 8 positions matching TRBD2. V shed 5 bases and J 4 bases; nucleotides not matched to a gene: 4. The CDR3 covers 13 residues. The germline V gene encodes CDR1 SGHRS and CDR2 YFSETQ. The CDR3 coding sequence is TGCGCCAGCAGATTAGCGGGACGAGAGACCCAGTACTTC. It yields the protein CASRLAGRETQYF.

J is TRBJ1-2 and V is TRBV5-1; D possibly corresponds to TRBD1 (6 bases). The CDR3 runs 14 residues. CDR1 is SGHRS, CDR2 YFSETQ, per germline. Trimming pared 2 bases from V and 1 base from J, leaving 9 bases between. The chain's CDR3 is CASSFPDSNYGYTF. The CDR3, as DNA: TGCGCCAGCAGCTTCCCGGACAGTAACTATGGCTACACCTTC.

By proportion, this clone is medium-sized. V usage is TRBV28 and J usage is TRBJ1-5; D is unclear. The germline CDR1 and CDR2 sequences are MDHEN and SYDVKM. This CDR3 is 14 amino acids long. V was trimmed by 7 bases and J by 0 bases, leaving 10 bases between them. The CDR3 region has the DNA TGTGCCAGCATTCCTGGGCCTAGCAATCAGCCCCAGCATTTT. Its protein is CASIPGPSNQPQHF.

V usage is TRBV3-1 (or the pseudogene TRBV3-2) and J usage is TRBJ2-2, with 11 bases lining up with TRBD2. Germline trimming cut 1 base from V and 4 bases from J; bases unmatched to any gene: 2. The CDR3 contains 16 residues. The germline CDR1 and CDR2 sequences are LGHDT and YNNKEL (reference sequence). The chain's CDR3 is CASSQAGTSGTGELFF. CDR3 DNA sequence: TGTGCCAGCAGCCAAGCCGGGACTAGCGGCACCGGGGAGCTGTTTTTT.

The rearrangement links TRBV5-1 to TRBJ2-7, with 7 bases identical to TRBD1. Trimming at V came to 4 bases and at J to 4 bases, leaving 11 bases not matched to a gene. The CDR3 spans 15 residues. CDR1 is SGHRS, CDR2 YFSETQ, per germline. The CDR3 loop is CASSVEGGTFYEQYF. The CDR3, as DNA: TGCGCCAGCAGCGTAGAAGGGGGCACCTTTTACGAGCAGTACTTC.

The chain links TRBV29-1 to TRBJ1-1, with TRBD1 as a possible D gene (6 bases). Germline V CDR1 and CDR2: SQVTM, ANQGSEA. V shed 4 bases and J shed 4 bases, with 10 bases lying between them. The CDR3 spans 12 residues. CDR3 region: CSVVQGSTEAFF. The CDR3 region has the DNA TGCAGCGTTGTCCAGGGGAGCACTGAAGCTTTCTTT.

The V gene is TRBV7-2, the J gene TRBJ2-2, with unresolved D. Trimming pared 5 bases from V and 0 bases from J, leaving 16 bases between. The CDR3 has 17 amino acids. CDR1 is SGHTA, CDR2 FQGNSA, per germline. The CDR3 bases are TGTGCCAGCAGCGGGTTCACCGGGTCAACGAACACCGGGGAGCTGTTTTTT. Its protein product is CASSGFTGSTNTGELFF.

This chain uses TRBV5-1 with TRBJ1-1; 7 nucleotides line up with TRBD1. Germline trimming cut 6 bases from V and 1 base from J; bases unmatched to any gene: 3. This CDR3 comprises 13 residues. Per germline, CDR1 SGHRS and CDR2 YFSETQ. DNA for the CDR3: TGCGCCAGCAACGACAGGGAGAACACTGAAGCTTTCTTT. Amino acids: CASNDRENTEAFF.

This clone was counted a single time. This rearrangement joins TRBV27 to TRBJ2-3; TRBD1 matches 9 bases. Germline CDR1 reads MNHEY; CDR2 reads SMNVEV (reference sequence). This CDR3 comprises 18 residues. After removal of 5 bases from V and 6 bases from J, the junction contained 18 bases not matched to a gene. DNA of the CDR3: TGTGCCAGCAGTCCGGGGGTTGAGGGACAGGGAGGTATGGATACGCAGTATTTT. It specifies CASSPGVEGQGGMDTQYF.